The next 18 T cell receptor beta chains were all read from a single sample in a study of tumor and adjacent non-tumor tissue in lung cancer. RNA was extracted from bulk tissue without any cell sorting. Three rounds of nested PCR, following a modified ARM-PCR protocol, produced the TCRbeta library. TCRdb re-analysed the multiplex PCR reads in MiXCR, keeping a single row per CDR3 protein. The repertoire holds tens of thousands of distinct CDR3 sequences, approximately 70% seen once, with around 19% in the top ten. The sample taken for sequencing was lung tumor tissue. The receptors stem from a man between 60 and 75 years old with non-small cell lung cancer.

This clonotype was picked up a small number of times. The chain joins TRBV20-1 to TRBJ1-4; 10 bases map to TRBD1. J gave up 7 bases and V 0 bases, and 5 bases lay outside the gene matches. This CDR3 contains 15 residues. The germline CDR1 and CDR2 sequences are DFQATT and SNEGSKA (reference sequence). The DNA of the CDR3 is TGCAGTGCTAGAGACCGGGACAGGGGCGGTGAAAAACTGTTTTTT. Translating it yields CSARDRDRGGEKLFF.

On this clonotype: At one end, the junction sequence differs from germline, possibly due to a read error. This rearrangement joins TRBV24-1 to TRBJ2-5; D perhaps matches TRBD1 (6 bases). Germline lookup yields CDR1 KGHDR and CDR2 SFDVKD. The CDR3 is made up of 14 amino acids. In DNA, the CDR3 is TGTGCCACCAGCGGGGACACGGGTGCGGTGACCCAATACTTC. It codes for CATSGDTGAVTQYF.

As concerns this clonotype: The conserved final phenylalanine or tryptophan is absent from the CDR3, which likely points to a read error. The CDR3 DNA reads as TGTGCCGGCAATATACAGGGGGCAAACATTCAGTACTCC. Translating gives CAGNIQGANIQYS. The rearrangement links TRBV6-2 or TRBV6-3 to TRBJ2-4; the match to TRBD1 covers 9 bases. V lost 11 bases and J lost 6; bases outside the gene matches: 8. The CDR3 loop spans 13 amino acids. The germline V gene encodes CDR1 MNHEY and CDR2 SVGEGT.

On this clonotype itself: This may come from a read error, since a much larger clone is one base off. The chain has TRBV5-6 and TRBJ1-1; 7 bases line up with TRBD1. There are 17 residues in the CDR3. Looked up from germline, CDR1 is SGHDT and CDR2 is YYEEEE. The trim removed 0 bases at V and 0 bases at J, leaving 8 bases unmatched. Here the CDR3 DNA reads TGTGCCAGCAGCTTGGCTTTAGGGGGACAGCTGAACACTGAAGCTTTCTTT. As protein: CASSLALGGQLNTEAFF.

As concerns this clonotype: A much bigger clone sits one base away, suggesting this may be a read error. The CDR3 is CASSFDRAADYEQYF. The CDR3 region has the DNA TGTGCCAGCAGCTTTGACAGGGCCGCGGACTACGAGCAGTACTTC. The J gene is TRBJ2-7, the V gene TRBV5-5; 7 bases align to TRBD1. Germline trimming cut 2 bases from V and 3 bases from J; bases unmatched to any gene: 8. The CDR3 covers 15 residues. Germline V CDR1 and CDR2: SGHKS, YYEKEE (reference sequence). Full variable domain (missing parts from reference TRBV5-5 and TRBJ2-7): DAGVTQSPTHLIKTRGQQVTLRCSPISGHKSVSWYQQVLGQGPQFIFQYYEKEERGRGNFPDRFSARQFPNYSSELNVNALLLGDSALYLCASSFDRAADYEQYFGPGTRLTVT.

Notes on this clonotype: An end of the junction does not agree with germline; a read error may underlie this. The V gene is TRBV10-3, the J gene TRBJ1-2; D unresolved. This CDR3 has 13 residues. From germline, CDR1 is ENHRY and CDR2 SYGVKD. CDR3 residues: CAISESSTYGYTF. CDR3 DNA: TGTGCCATCAGTGAGTCGAGCACCTATGGGTACACCTTC.

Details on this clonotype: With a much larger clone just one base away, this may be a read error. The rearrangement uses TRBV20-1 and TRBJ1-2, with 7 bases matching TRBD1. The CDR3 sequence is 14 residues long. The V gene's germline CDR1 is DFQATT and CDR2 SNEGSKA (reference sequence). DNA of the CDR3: TGCAATGCCCCCGCGAAGGGGGCTTTCTCTGGCTACACCTTC. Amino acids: CNAPAKGAFSGYTF.

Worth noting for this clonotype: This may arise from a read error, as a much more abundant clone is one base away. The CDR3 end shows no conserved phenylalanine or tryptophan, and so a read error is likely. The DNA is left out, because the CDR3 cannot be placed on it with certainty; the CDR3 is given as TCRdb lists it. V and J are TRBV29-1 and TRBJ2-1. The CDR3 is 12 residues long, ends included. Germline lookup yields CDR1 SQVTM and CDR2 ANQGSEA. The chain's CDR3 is CSVGLMGNEQSS.

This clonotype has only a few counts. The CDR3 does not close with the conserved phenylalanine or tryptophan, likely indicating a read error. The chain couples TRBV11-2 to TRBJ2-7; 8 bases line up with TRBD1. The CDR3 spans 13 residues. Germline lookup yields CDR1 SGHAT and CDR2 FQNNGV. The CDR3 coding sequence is TGTGCCAGCATCTTAGGACAGGGCTACGAGCAGTACTAC. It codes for CASILGQGYEQYY.

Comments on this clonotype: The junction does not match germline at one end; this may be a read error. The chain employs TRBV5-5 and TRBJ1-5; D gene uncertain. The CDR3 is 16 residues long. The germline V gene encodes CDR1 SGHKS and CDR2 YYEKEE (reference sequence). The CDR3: CASSLEDGFRGQPQHF. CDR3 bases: TGTGCCAGCAGCTTAGAGGACGGTTTTCGGGGTCAGCCCCAACATTTT.

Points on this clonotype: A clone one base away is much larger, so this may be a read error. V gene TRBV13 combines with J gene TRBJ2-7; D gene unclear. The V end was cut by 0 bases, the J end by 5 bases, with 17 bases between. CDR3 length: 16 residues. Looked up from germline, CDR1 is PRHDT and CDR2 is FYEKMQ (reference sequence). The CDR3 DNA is TGTGCCAGCAGCTTAGGCTTCGGGCAGGTAAAGAACGAGCAGTACTTC. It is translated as CASSLGFGQVKNEQYF.

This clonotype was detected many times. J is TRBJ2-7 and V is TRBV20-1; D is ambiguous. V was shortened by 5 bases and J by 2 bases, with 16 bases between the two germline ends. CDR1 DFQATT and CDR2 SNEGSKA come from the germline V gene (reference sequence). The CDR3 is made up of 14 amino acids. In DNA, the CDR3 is TGCAGTGCTCGACCTCAAGGACGTACCTACGAGCAGTACTTC. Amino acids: CSARPQGRTYEQYF.

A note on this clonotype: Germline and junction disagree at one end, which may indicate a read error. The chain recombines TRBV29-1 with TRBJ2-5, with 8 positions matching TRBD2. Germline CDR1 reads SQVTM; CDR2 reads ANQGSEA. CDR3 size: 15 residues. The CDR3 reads CSVRKTGGPAETKYF. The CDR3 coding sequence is TGTAGTGTTCGTAAAACGGGAGGGCCGGCAGAGACCAAGTACTTC. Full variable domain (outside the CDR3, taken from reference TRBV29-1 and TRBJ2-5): SAVISQKPSRDICQRGTSLTIQCQVDSQVTMMFWYRQQPGQSLTLIATANQGSEATYESGFVIDKFPISRPNLTFSTLTVSNMSPEDSSIYLCSVRKTGGPAETKYFGPGTRLLVL.

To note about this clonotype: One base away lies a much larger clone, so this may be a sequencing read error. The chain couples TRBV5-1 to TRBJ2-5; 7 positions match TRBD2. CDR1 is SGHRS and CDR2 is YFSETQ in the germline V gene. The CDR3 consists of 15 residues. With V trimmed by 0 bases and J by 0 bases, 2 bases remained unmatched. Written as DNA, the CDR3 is TGCGCCAGCAGCTTGGTCACTAGCGACCAAGAGACCCAGTACTTC. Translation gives CASSLVTSDQETQYF.

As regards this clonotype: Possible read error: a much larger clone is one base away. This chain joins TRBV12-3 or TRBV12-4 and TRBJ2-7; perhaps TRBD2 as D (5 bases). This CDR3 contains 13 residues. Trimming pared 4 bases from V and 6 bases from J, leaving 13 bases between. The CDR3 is CASSSAAYSEQYF. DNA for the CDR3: TGTGCCAGCAGTTCAGCGGCGTATTCCGAGCAGTACTTC.

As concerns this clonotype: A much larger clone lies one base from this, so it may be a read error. The CDR3 nucleotides read TGTGCCAGCAGAACCGTCCGGACCTCAAGCACAGATACGCAGTATTTT. Translated, it gives CASRTVRTSSTDTQYF. The V call is TRBV12-3 or TRBV12-4, the J call TRBJ2-3; no clear D gene. V lost 6 bases, J lost 0 bases, and 16 bases lay in between. CDR3 length: 16 residues.

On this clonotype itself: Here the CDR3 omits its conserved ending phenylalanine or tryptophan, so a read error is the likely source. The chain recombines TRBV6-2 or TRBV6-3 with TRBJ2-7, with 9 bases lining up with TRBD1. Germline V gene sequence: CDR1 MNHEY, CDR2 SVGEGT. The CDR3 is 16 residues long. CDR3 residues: CASGYSAGTGLGEQYL. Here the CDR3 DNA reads TGTGCCAGCGGTTACTCAGCCGGGACAGGGCTAGGCGAGCAGTACCTC.

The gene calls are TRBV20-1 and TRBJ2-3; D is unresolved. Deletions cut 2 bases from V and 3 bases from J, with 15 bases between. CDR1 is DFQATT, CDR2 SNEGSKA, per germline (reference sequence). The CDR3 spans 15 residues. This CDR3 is CSARSAALSTDTQYF. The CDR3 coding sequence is TGCAGTGCTAGATCCGCGGCCCTTAGTACAGATACGCAGTATTTT.